This T cell receptor (beta chain) was documented in a study of siplizumab effects on memory and regulatory T cells. Produced via immunoSEQ multiplex PCR; TCRdb's table is partial and in-frame only. The sample records 70,000 or so clones, roughly 89% being singletons. CDR1 is MGHRA, CDR2 YSYEKL, per germline. This CDR3 has 16 amino acids. V lost 3 bases and J 1 base, leaving 15 bases between the germline ends. This TCR was recovered from a human donor in good health. The sequenced material came from CD8+ T cells sorted from blood. This chain connects TRBV4-1 to TRBJ1-1; unclear D gene. CDR3 region: CASSHFWGDGNTEAFF. The DNA of the CDR3 is TGCGCCAGCAGCCACTTTTGGGGAGATGGGAACACTGAAGCTTTCTTT.